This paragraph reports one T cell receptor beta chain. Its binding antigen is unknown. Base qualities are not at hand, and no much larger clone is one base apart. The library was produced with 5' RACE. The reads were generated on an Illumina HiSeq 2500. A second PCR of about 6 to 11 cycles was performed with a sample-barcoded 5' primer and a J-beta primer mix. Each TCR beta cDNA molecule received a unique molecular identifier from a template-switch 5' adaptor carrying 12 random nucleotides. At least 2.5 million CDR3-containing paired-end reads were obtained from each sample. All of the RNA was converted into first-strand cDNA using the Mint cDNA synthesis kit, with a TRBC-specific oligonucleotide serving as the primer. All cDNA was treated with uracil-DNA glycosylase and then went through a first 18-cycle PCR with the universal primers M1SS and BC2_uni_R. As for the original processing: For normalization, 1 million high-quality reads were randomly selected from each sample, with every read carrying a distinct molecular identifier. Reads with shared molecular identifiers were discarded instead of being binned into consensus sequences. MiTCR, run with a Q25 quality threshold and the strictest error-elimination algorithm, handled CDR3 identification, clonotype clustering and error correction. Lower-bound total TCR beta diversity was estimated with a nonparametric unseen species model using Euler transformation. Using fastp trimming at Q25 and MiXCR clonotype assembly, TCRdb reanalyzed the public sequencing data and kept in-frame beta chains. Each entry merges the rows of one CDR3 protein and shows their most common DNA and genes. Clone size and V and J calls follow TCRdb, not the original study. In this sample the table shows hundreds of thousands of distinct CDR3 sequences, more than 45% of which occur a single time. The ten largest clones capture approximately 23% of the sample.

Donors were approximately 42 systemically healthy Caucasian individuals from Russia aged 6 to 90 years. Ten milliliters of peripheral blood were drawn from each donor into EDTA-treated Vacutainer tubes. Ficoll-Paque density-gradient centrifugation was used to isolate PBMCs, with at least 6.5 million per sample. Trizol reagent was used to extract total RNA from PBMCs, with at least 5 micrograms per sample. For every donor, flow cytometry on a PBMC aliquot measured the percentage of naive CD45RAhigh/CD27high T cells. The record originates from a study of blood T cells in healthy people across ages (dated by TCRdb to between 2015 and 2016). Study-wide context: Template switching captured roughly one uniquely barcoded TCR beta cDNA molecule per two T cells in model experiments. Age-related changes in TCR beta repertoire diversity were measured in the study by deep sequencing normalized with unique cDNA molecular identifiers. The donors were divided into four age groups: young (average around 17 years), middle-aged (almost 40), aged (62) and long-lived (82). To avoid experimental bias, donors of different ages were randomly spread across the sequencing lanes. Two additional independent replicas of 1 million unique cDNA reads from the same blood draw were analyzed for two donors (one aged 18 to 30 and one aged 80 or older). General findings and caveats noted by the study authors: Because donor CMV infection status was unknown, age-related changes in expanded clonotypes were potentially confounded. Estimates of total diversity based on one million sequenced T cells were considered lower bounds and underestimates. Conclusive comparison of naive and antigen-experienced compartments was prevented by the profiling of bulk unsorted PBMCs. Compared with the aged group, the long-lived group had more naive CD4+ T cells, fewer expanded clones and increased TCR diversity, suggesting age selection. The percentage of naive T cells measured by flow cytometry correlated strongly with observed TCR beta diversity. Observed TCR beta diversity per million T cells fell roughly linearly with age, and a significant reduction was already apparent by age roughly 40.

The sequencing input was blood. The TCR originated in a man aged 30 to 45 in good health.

At the DNA level, the sequence is TGTGCCAGCAGCGTGGCCGGAGGGAATACGCAGTATTTT. Its protein reads: CASSVAGGNTQYF. The chain couples TRBV5-6 to TRBJ2-3; TRBD2 is a weak D gene call, 6 bases matching. V is clipped by 4 bases and J by 7 bases, and the sequence between their germline boundaries is 13 bases long. CDR1 SGHDT and CDR2 YYEEEE were looked up in the germline V gene. The CDR3, cysteine through phenylalanine, is 13 amino acids long. Only CDR3 DNA is held: 39 bases, read in frame from base 1.